Each of the 10 T cell receptor beta chains below was sequenced from the same sample in a study of shared clonotypes between healthy human individuals. Some clones are missing from TCRdb's copy, which holds only in-frame ones; the method was immunoSEQ multiplex PCR. Among some 2 million clones, about 95% were seen once, and the ten largest hold 0.1% to 0.15%. The sequenced material came from naive CD4+ T cells sorted from blood. Subset meaning: CD45RA+ positively selected. These receptor sequences come from a man younger than 35 in good health.

The chain joins TRBV10-3 to TRBJ2-2, with a possible D match to TRBD1 (5 bases). Between the trimmed V and J ends, which lost 10 bases and 5 bases, there was a span of 14 bases. The CDR3 is 13 residues long. The germline V gene encodes CDR1 ENHRY and CDR2 SYGVKD. CDR3 amino acids: CATSPQGTGELFF. In DNA form, the CDR3 reads TGTGCCACCAGCCCTCAGGGAACCGGGGAGCTGTTTTTT.

The chain carries TRBV2 and TRBJ2-7, with 10 positions matching TRBD1. V gave up 5 bases and J gave up 1 base; unmatched junction bases: 5. This CDR3 contains 15 residues. CDR1 SNHLY and CDR2 FYNNEI come from the germline V gene. CDR3 sequence (DNA): TGTGCCAGCAGTCAGACAGGGGGCGCATCCTACGAGCAGTACTTC. Translating gives CASSQTGGASYEQYF.

The chain has TRBV7-9 and TRBJ2-3; 7 bases map to TRBD1. CDR1 and CDR2 from the germline V gene are SEHNR and FQNEAQ (reference sequence). CDR3 length: 13 amino acids. V shed 0 bases and J 15 bases; nucleotides not matched to a gene: 9. The CDR3 here is CASSLAGTANHYF. Written as DNA, the CDR3 is TGTGCCAGCAGCTTAGCGGGGACAGCAAATCATTATTTT.

The CDR3 bases are TGTGCCAGCAGCTTGACATACTCGGCTAACTATGGCTACACCTTC. This encodes CASSLTYSANYGYTF. This chain joins TRBV5-4 and TRBJ1-2; D is undetermined. This CDR3 region has 15 residues. CDR1 and CDR2 from the germline V gene are SGHNT and YYREEE (reference sequence). V was trimmed by 1 base and J by 0 bases, leaving 10 bases between them.

This clone has only one observation. This chain connects TRBV28 to TRBJ1-5; D is perhaps TRBD1 (5 bases). Germline V lookup: CDR1 MDHEN, CDR2 SYDVKM. Between the trimmed V and J ends, which lost 3 bases and 7 bases, there was a span of 19 bases. The CDR3 consists of 16 residues. The CDR3: CASSFGSRVARQPQHF. In DNA form, the CDR3 reads TGTGCCAGCAGTTTTGGTTCCAGGGTGGCACGGCAGCCCCAGCATTTT. The full variable domain, in which reference TRBV28 and TRBJ1-5 provide the parts outside the CDR3, is DVKVTQSSRYLVKRTGEKVFLECVQDMDHENMFWYRQDPGLGLRLIYFSYDVKMKEKGDIPEGYSVSREKKERFSLILESASTNQTSMYLCASSFGSRVARQPQHFGDGTRLSIL.

Comment on this clone: The sample carries other DNA sequences with the same CDR3. The chain recombines TRBV11-2 with TRBJ2-2; D gene ambiguous. Germline-derived CDR1 and CDR2 are SGHAT and FQNNGV. CDR3 length: 12 residues. V shed 5 bases and J shed 1 base, with 2 bases lying between them. The CDR3 is CASSLNTGELFF. The CDR3 DNA follows: TGTGCCAGCAGCCTGAACACCGGGGAGCTGTTTTTT.

The chain carries TRBV19 and TRBJ1-6; D is ambiguous. Germline CDR1 reads LNHDA; CDR2 reads SQIVND (reference sequence). The CDR3 totals 14 residues. V was shortened by 4 bases and J by 9 bases, with 13 bases between the two germline ends. CDR3 protein: CASSTPRGGSPLHF. In DNA form, the CDR3 reads TGTGCCAGTAGTACCCCTCGTGGTGGTTCACCCCTCCACTTT.

The chain uses TRBV30 and TRBJ2-7, with D perhaps TRBD1 (6 bases). Germline-derived CDR1 and CDR2 are GTSNPN and SVGIG (reference sequence). The length of the CDR3 is 11 residues. Between the trimmed V and J ends, which lost 4 bases and 7 bases, there was a span of 11 bases. Written as DNA, the CDR3 is TGTGCCTGGATTAGGGGGAGAGAGCAGTACTTC. It is translated as CAWIRGREQYF.

This clone was seen only once. This chain connects TRBV6-6 to TRBJ2-5, with D possibly TRBD1 on 6 matching bases. There are 14 residues in the CDR3. Trimming stripped 6 bases from V and 1 base from J, with 12 bases between. Per germline, CDR1 MNHNY and CDR2 SVGAGI (reference sequence). The CDR3 DNA sequence: TGTGCCAGCAGAGACTCAGGGGCCCAAGAGACCCAGTACTTC. Its protein product is CASRDSGAQETQYF.

V usage is TRBV5-1 and J usage is TRBJ2-2; D unclear. Germline values: CDR1 SGHRS, CDR2 YFSETQ. Trimming pared 10 bases from V and 2 bases from J, leaving 12 bases between. CDR3 size: 13 residues. Here the CDR3 DNA reads TGCGCCTCATCCGCCGTAAACACCGGGGAGCTGTTTTTT. Protein sequence: CASSAVNTGELFF.